The following is a T cell receptor beta chain sequence with its context. Its antigen remains unidentified. The CDR3 consists of 15 residues. V was trimmed by 5 bases and J by 1 base, leaving 9 bases between them. Per germline, CDR1 MDHEN and CDR2 SYDVKM. In the sorted-subset replicate PCRs, around 200 ng DNA, roughly 30,000 T cell genomes, was used. Original processing methods: Junction-only immunoSEQ data arrived without quality scores, meaning filtering differed. Here immunoSEQ multiplex PCR was the method, and the copy in TCRdb shows in-frame clones only, minus some. V and J calls and clone size come straight from that table; D and trimming were deduced from the DNA. Found here are fewer than 2.5 million clones, approximately 93% of them singletons; the top ten hold 0.36%. The data originate from a study of shared clonotypes between healthy human individuals. Study-level findings and limits: Few donors limited the genetic and exposure-history diversity represented. Naive subsets tended to show greater estimated richness than memory subsets.

The source material was naive CD4+ T cells from PBMCs. Indicated subset: CD45RA+ positively selected. The chain recombines TRBV28 with TRBJ2-6, with no clear D. The source is a man younger than 35 in good health. Some clones in this sample may be carry-over from other donors' samples. The DNA of the CDR3 is TGTGCCAGCAGTGCTGAGTTATCTGGGGCCAACGTCCTGACTTTC. The encoded protein is CASSAELSGANVLTF. Variable domain in full (rest from reference TRBV28 and TRBJ2-6): DVKVTQSSRYLVKRTGEKVFLECVQDMDHENMFWYRQDPGLGLRLIYFSYDVKMKEKGDIPEGYSVSREKKERFSLILESASTNQTSMYLCASSAELSGANVLTFGAGSRLTVL.